A selection of T cell receptor beta chains follows, all from one sample in a study of T-cell memory formation after mild COVID-19. TCRdb fed the 5' RACE reads into MiXCR, producing one record per CDR3 protein. This sample carries roughly 130,000 distinct CDR3 sequences, about 17% of them seen once, and the ten largest clones take approximately 4.7%. The material sequenced was PBMCs or a T cell subset sorted from them (not recorded which). These TCRs come from a man younger than 35 who had mild COVID-19 (a few samples of this study predate the infection). Cell type and time point are not known. Each CDR3 is given with its conserved first and last residue. Expanded clones are given a class, and other clones once, few, many or no size at all.

v_gene | len | abundance | CDR3aa
TRBV7-9 | 14 | few | CASSSGTSTDTQYF
TRBV9 | 17 | few | CASSAQAGQGANYEQYF
TRBV5-1 | 15 | many | CANRPPRQGADEQYF
TRBV9 | 14 | . | CASSPRAYDNEQFF
TRBV6-2/TRBV6-3 | 12 | . | CASRGRVETQYF
TRBV12-3/TRBV12-4 | 14 | . | CASSFGGTTDTQYF
TRBV15 | 15 | few | CATSRDWASYNEQFF
TRBV7-9 | 15 | . | CASSLGDHTGETQYF
TRBV5-1 | 13 | few | CASSFAWAQEAFF
TRBV12-3/TRBV12-4 | 14 | few | CASSFSDSLPEQFF
TRBV7-2 | 14 | . | CASTPSAAYQPQHF
TRBV5-6 | 16 | many | CASSSTSGTTYNEQFF
TRBV29-1 | 14 | . | CSITRTGLNYGYTF
TRBV11-2 | 13 | few | CASSPNYAGEQFF
TRBV20-1 | 12 | . | CSARDSPKTQYF
TRBV11-2 | 14 | many | CASSHLRGLKTQYF
TRBV6-1 | 13 | . | CAGRDYLTDTQYF
TRBV7-3 | 15 | few | CASSPRTSGGYEQFF
TRBV5-5 | 13 | . | CASSLGWDQPQHF
TRBV20-1 | 16 | . | CSARAPGLAGGNEQFF
TRBV10-3 | 14 | few | CAISSDRGGQPQHF
TRBV7-2 | 14 | many | CASSWSDSTDTQYF
TRBV6-1 | 10 | few | CASGWGEQFF
TRBV4-3 | 15 | few | CASSQRGGLQETQYF
TRBV3-1 | 13 | . | CASSLRGTGELFF
TRBV7-7 | 16 | . | CASSLEGTGGVETQYF
TRBV5-1 | 16 | few | CASSLAEAGGRDTQYF
TRBV7-2 | 14 | . | CASSLATGLGGYTF
TRBV12-3/TRBV12-4 | 13 | few | CASSSGQGTEAFF
TRBV25-1 | 15 | few | CASSALGQGGTEAFF
TRBV4-2 | 13 | few | CASSQDRGDTQYF
TRBV10-3 | 16 | . | CAISFSGTGGSYEQYF
TRBV3-1 | 13 | . | CASSQDVGADYTF
TRBV27 | 18 | few | CASSLSGLPGVLYTEAFF
TRBV9 | 12 | . | CASSPGGTPSTF
TRBV12-3/TRBV12-4 | 14 | . | CASRTGNWGNEQFF
TRBV5-1 | 15 | many | CASSLAGTDTGELFF
TRBV25-1 | 14 | few | CASSELRAGDEQFF
TRBV4-1 | 15 | once | CASSQAGQGLNEQFF
TRBV6-5 | 16 | . | CASSNPRSGEWNIQYF